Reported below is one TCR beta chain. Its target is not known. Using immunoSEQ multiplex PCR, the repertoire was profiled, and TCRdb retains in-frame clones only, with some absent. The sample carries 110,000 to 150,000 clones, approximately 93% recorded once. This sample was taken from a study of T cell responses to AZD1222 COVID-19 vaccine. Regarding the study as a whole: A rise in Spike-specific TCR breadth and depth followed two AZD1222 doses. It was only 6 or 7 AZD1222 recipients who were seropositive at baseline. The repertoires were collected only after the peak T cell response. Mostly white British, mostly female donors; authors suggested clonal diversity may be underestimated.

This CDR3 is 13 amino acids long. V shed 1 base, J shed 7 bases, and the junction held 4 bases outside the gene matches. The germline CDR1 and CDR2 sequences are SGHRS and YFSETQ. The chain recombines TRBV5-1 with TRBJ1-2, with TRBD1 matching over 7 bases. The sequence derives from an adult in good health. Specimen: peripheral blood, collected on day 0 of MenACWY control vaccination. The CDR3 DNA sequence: TGCGCCAGCAGCTTGACAGGGGACTCTGGCTACACCTTC. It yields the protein CASSLTGDSGYTF.